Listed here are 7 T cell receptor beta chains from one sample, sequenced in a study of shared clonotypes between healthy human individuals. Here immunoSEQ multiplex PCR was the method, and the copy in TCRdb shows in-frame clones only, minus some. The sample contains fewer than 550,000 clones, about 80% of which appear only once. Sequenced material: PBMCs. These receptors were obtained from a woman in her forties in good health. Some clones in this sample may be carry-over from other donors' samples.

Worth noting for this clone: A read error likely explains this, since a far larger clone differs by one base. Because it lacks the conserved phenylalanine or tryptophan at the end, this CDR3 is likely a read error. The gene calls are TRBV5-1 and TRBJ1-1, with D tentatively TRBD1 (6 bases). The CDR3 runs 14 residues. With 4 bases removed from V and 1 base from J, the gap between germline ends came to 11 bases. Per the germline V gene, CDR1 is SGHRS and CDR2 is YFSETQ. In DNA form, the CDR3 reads TGCGCCAGCAGCAGGCTGACAGGGAACACTGAAGCTTTCCTT. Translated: CASSRLTGNTEAFL.

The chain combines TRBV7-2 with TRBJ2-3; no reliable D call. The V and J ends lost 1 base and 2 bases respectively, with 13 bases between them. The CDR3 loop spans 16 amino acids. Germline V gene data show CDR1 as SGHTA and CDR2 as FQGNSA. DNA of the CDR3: TGTGCCAGCAGCTTAGATGGGCGCGCCAACACAGATACGCAGTATTTT. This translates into CASSLDGRANTDTQYF.

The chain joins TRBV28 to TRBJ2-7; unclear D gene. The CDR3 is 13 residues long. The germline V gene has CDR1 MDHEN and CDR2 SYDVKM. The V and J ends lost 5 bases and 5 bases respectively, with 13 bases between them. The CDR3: CASSLPRQNEQYF. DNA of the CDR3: TGTGCCAGCAGTCTCCCTCGGCAAAACGAGCAGTACTTC.

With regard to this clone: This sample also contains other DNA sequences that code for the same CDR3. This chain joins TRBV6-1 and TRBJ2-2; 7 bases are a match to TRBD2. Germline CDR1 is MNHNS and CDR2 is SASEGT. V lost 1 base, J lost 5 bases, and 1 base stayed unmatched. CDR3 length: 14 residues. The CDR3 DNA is TGTGCCAGCAGTGAAGTGGGGGGGACCGGGGAGCTGTTTTTT. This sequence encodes CASSEVGGTGELFF.

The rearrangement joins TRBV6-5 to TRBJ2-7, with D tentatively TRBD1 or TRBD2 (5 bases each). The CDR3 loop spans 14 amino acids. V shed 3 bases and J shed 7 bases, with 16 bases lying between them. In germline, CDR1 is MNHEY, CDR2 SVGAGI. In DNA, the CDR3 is TGTGCCAGCAGTTATGGTAGAGCGAGGGGAGAGCAGTACTTC. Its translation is CASSYGRARGEQYF.

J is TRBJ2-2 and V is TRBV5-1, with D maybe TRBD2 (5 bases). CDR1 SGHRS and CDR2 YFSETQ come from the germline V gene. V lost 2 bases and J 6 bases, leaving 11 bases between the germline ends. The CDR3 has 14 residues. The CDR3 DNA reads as TGCGCCAGCAGCTTAGGACTGAGCCCCGGGGAGCTGTTTTTT. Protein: CASSLGLSPGELFF.

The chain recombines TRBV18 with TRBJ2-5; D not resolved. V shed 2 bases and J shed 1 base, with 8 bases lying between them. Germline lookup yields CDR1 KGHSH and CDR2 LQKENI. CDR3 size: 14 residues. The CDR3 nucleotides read TGTGCCAGCTCACCAACGGAGACCCAAGAGACCCAGTACTTC. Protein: CASSPTETQETQYF. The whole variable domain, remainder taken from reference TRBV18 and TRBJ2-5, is NAGVMQNPRHLVRRRGQEARLRCSPMKGHSHVYWYRQLPEEGLKFMVYLQKENIIDESGMPKERFSAEFPKEGPSILRIQQVVRGDSAAYFCASSPTETQETQYFGPGTRLLVL.